This TCR beta chain was sequenced during a study of blood T cell repertoires in COVID-19. Study context: Some COVID-19 samples were acute and others convalescent; all came from the United States, Italy and Spain.

There are 14 residues in the CDR3. CDR1 and CDR2 (germline): SNHLY, FYNNEI. The V and J ends lost 7 bases and 2 bases respectively, with 15 bases between them. In the original workflow: Nucleated cell counts were estimated from reference gene primer amplification. Assay used: immunoSEQ multiplex PCR; TCRdb lists only in-frame clones, some missing. The V and J calls and clone size come from that table; D and trimming were worked out from the DNA. The sample lists 130,000 or so clones, roughly nine tenths occurring once. The sequence derives from a woman aged 70-85 years with COVID-19, enrolled during active disease. Sequenced sample: peripheral blood. This sequence joins TRBV2 and TRBJ2-7, with a weak D call TRBD1 (5 bases). The CDR3, as DNA: TGTGCCAGCAACATCAGGGTTCCACCCTACGAGCAGTACTTC. Its translation: CASNIRVPPYEQYF.